The 7 T cell receptor beta chains presented below share a single source sample, sequenced in a study of shared clonotypes between healthy human individuals. Produced via immunoSEQ multiplex PCR; TCRdb's table is partial and in-frame only. The sample has around 1 million clones; over 75% are singletons. The material sequenced was memory CD4+ T cells sorted from blood. Stated subset: CD45RA-negative fraction. The receptors come from a man between 18 and 29 years old in good health.

The V and J genes are TRBV25-1 and TRBJ2-5; D uncertain. Looked up from germline, CDR1 is MGHDK and CDR2 is SYGVNS. V was shortened by 4 bases and J by 3 bases, with 12 bases between the two germline ends. The length of the CDR3 is 14 residues. In DNA form, the CDR3 reads TGTGCCAGCAGTGGTTTTCGGGCAGAAGAGACCCAGTACTTC. The encoded protein is CASSGFRAEETQYF.

The V call is TRBV5-1, the J call TRBJ2-1; D is undetermined. Germline V gene lookup returns CDR1 SGHRS and CDR2 YFSETQ. The V end was cut by 6 bases, the J end by 5 bases, with 18 bases between. The CDR3 runs 15 residues. The CDR3 nucleotides are TGCGCCAGCACAATAGGGCGGATCCCGAACAATGAGCAGTTCTTC. Protein sequence: CASTIGRIPNNEQFF.

This clone was counted a single time. This chain uses TRBV5-1 with TRBJ1-1; 9 bases are a match to TRBD1. Germline V gene lookup returns CDR1 SGHRS and CDR2 YFSETQ. J lost 5 bases, V lost 4 bases, and 6 bases had no gene match. This CDR3 comprises 14 residues. CDR3 amino acids: CASSITGGWTEAFF. The DNA of the CDR3 is TGCGCCAGCAGCATCACAGGGGGCTGGACTGAAGCTTTCTTT.

The CDR3 DNA reads as TGTGCCAGCAGTCGACTAGCGGGATCGGCAGATACGCAGTATTTT. Protein product: CASSRLAGSADTQYF. The V and J genes are TRBV2 and TRBJ2-3, with 11 bases lining up with TRBD2. V lost 5 bases and J lost 4; bases outside the gene matches: 5. Per the germline V gene, CDR1 is SNHLY and CDR2 is FYNNEI. There are 15 residues in the CDR3.

The J gene is TRBJ2-3, the V gene TRBV19; 12 bases align to TRBD2. The CDR3 has 12 residues. CDR1 is LNHDA, CDR2 SQIVND, per germline (reference sequence). The trim removed 9 bases at V and 8 bases at J, leaving 3 bases unmatched. The CDR3 nucleotides are TGTGCCAGCGGACTAGCGGGGACTACGCAGTATTTT. Protein: CASGLAGTTQYF.

This chain connects TRBV7-9 to TRBJ1-2, with a tentative D call TRBD1 (6 bases). The CDR3 is 14 amino acids. Trimming took off 0 bases at V and 7 bases at J, with 12 bases between the two ends. Germline V lookup: CDR1 SEHNR, CDR2 FQNEAQ (reference sequence). In DNA form, the CDR3 reads TGTGCCAGCAGCTTAGCGGAGGGGGGCTTTGGCTACACCTTC. This gives the protein CASSLAEGGFGYTF.

The gene calls are TRBV27 and TRBJ1-5; 7 nucleotides align to TRBD1. The germline CDR1 and CDR2 sequences are MNHEY and SMNVEV (reference sequence). The CDR3 is 14 residues long. V trimming: 3 bases; J trimming: 9 bases; junction bases outside the gene matches: 8. The DNA for the CDR3 is TGTGCCAGCAGTTTCGGGCAGGGGGAAGGGCCCCAGCATTTT. Residues: CASSFGQGEGPQHF.